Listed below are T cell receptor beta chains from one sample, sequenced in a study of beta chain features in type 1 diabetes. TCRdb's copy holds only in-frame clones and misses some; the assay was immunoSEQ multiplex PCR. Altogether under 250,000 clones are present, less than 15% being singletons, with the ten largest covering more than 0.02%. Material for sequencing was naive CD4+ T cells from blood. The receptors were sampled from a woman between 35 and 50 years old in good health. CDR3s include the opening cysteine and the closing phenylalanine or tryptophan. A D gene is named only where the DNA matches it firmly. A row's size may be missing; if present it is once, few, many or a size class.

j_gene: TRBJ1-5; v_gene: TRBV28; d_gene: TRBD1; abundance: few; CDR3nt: TGTGCCAGCAGTCCGATCGACAGGGACTCGGGGCCCCAGCATTTT; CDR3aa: CASSPIDRDSGPQHF
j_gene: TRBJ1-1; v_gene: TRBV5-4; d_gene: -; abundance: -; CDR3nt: TGTGCCAGCAGCTTGGAAGGGGCAAACACTGAAGCTTTCTTT; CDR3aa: CASSLEGANTEAFF
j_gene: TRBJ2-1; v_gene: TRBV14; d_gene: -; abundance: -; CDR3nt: TGTGCCAGCAGCCAAGTAAGCTCCGACATATTCAATGAGCAGTTCTTC; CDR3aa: CASSQVSSDIFNEQFF
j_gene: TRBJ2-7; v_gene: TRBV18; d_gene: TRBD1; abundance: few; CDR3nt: TGTGCCAGCTCACCTACGACAGGGGGGAGCTACGAGCAGTACTTC; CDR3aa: CASSPTTGGSYEQYF
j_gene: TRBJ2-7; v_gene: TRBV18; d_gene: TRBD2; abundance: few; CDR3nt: TGTGCCAGCTCACCTAAGACTAGCGGGGGGCCCTACGAGCAGTACTTC; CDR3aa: CASSPKTSGGPYEQYF
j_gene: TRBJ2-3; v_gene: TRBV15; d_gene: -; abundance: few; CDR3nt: TGTGCCACCAGCGGCGCGGGACTCCCAGCCACAGATACGCAGTATTTT; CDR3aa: CATSGAGLPATDTQYF
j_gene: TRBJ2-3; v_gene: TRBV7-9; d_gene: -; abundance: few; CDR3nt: TGTGCCAGCAGCTTAGGACAGCCTAGCACAGATACGCAGTATTTT; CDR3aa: CASSLGQPSTDTQYF
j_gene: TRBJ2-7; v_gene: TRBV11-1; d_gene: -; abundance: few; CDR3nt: TGTGCCAGCAGCTTAGCTAGGGGGTACGAGCAGTACTTC; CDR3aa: CASSLARGYEQYF
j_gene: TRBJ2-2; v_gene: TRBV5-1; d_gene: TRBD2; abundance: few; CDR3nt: TGCGCCAGCAGCTTGCTCGGGGGGGCTGTCGGGGAGCTGTTTTTT; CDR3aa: CASSLLGGAVGELFF
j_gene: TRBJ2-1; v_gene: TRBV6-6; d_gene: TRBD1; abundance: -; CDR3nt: TGTGCCAGCGGATTTACAGGGACAGCCTCCTACAATGAGCAGTTCTTC; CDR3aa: CASGFTGTASYNEQFF
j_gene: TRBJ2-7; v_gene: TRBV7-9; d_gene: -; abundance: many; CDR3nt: TGTGCCAGCAGCGCCAGTAGCAATGCGGCCTACGAGCAGTACTTC; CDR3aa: CASSASSNAAYEQYF
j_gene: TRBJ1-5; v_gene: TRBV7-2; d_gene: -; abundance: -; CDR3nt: TGTGCCAGCAGCGCAAATGGCCAGCCCCAGCATTTT; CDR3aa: CASSANGQPQHF
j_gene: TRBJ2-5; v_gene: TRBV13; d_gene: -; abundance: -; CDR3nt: TGTGCCAGTCAAACGGCGGGGCGAGAGACCCAGTACTTC; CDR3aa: CASQTAGRETQYF
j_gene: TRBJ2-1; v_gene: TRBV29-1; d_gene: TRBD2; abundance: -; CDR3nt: TGCAGCGCCTCGATCGCGGGGGGGAGGTACAATGAGCAGTTCTTC; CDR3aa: CSASIAGGRYNEQFF
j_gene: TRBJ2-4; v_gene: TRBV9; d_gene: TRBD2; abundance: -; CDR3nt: TGTGCCAGCAGCCCCTCCGGACTAGCTGACATCAAAAACATTCAGTACTTC; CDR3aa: CASSPSGLADIKNIQYF
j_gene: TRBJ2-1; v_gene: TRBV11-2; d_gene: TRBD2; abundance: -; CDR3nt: TGTGCCAGCAGCTTAGTTCGGACTAGCGGGGGATACAATGAGCAGTTCTTC; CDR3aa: CASSLVRTSGGYNEQFF
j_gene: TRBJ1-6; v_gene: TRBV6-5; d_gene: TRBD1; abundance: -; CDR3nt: TGTGCCAGCAGTTACTCAGGGGGACAGGGGAATTCACCCCTCCACTTT; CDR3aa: CASSYSGGQGNSPLHF
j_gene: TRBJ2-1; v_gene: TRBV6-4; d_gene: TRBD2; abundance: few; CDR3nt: TGTGCCAGCAGTGACCCGGCGGGGGGCCGGGGAGAGCAGTTCTTC; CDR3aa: CASSDPAGGRGEQFF
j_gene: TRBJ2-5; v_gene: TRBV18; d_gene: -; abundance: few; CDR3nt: TGTGCCAGCTCACCACGGGGGGAGGAGACCCAGTACTTC; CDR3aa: CASSPRGEETQYF
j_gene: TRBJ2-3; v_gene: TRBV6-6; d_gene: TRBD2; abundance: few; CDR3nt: TGTGCCAGCAGGGACTGGCGGGGGGGCACAGATACGCAGTATTTT; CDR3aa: CASRDWRGGTDTQYF
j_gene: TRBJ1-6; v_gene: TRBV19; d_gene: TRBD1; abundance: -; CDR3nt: TGTGCCAGTAGGAGACAGGGGGGAAGTTCACCCCTCCACTTT; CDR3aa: CASRRQGGSSPLHF
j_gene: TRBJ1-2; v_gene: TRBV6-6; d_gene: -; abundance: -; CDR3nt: TGTGCCAGCAGTTACCGCTTGGGGGGAGATGGCTACACCTTC; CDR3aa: CASSYRLGGDGYTF
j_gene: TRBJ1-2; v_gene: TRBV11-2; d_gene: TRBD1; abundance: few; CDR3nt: TGTGCCAGCAGCTTCACACTACAGGGGAGAGTGGGCTATGGCTACACCTTC; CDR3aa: CASSFTLQGRVGYGYTF
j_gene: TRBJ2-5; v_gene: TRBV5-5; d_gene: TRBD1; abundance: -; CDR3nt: TGTGCCAGCAGCTTGGGGCCATTCGACAGGGGATCGGAGACCCAGTACTTC; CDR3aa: CASSLGPFDRGSETQYF
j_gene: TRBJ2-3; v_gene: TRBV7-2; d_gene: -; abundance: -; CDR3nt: TGTGCCAGCGCTACCCGCCAAGATACGCAGTATTTT; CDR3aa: CASATRQDTQYF
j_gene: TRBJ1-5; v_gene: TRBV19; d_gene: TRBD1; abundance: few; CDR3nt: TGTGCCAGTAGTATTTTGGTGGACAGGGGCAATCAGCCCCAGCATTTT; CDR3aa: CASSILVDRGNQPQHF